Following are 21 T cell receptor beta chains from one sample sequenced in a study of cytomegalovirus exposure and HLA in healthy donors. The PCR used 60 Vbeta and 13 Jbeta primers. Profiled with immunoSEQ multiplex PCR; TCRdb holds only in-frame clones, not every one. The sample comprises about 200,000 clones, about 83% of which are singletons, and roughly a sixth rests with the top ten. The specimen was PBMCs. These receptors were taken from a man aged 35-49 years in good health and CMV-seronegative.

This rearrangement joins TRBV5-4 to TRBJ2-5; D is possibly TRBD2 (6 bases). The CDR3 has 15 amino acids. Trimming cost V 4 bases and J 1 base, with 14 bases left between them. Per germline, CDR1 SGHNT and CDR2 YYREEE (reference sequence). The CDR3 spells CASSLTGSGQETQYF. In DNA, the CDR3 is TGTGCCAGCAGCCTGACCGGGAGCGGCCAAGAGACCCAGTACTTC.

The CDR3 nucleotides read TGTGCCAGCAGCGACCCCAGGGGTTACAATTCACCCCTCCACTTT. Translating gives CASSDPRGYNSPLHF. The chain couples TRBV9 to TRBJ1-6, with a tentative D call TRBD1 (6 bases). V dropped 3 bases and J dropped 7 bases, with 14 bases sitting between them. The CDR3 is made up of 15 amino acids. Germline values: CDR1 SGDLS, CDR2 YYNGEE.

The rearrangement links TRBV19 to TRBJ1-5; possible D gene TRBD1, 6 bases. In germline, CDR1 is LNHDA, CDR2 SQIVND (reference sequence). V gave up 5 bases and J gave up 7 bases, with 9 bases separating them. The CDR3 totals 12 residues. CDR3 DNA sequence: TGTGCCAGTAGTTCCACAGGGCAGCCCCAGCATTTT. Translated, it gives CASSSTGQPQHF.

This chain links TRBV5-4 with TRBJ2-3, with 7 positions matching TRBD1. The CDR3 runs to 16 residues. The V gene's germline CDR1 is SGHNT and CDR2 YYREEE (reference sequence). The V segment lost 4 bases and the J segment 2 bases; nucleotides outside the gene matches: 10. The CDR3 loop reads CASSTGTERVTDTQYF. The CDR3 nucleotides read TGTGCCAGCAGCACCGGGACAGAAAGGGTCACAGATACGCAGTATTTT.

In DNA form, the CDR3 reads TGTGCCAGCAGCCGAGGACAGTCCCTCCACTTT. Translating it yields CASSRGQSLHF. J is TRBJ1-6 and V is TRBV9; a possible D gene is TRBD1 (6 bases). Germline-derived CDR1 and CDR2 are SGDLS and YYNGEE. Trimming removed 4 bases from V and 14 bases from J, with 10 bases in between. The CDR3 is 11 amino acids. Full variable domain (outside the CDR3, taken from reference TRBV9 and TRBJ1-6): DSGVTQTPKHLITATGQRVTLRCSPRSGDLSVYWYQQSLDQGLQFLIQYYNGEERAKGNILERFSAQQFPDLHSELNLSSLELGDSALYFCASSRGQSLHFGNGTRLTVT.

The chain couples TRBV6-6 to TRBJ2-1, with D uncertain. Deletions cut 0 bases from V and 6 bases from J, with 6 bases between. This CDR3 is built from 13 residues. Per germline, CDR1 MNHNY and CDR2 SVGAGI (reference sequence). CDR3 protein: CASSYSPSNEQFF. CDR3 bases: TGTGCCAGCAGTTACTCCCCTAGCAATGAGCAGTTCTTC.

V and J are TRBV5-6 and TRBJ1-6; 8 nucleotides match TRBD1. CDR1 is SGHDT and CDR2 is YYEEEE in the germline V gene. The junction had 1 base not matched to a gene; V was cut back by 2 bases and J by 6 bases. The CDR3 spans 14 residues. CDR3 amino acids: CASSFQGANSPLHF. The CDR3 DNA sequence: TGTGCCAGCAGCTTTCAGGGGGCTAATTCACCCCTCCACTTT.

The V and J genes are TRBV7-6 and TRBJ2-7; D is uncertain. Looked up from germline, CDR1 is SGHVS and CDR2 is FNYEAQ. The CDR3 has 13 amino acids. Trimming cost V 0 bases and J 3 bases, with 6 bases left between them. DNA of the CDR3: TGTGCCAGCAGCTTAGCCCCTCTCTACGAGCAGTACTTC. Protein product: CASSLAPLYEQYF.

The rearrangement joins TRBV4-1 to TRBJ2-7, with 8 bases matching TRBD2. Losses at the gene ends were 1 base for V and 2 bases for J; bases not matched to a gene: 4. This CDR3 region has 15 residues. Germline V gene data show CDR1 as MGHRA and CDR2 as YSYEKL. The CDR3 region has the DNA TGCGCCAGCAGCCAAGTTAGCGGGAACCCCTACGAGCAGTACTTC. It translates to CASSQVSGNPYEQYF.

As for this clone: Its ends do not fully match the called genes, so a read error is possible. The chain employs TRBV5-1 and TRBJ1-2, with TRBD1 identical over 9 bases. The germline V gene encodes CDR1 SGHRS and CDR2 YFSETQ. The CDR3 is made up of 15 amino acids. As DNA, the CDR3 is TGCGCCAGCAGCGAAGACAGGGGGACGGACTATGGCTACTCCTTC. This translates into CASSEDRGTDYGYSF. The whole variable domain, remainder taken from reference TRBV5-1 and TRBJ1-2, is KAGVTQTPRYLIKTRGQQVTLSCSPISGHRSVSWYQQTPGQGLQFLFEYFSETQRNKGNFPGRFSGRQFSNSRSEMNVSTLELGDSALYLCASSEDRGTDYGYSFGSGTRLTVV.

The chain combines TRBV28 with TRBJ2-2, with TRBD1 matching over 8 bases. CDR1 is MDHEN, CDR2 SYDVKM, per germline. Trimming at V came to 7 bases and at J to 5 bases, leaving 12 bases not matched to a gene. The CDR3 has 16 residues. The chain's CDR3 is CASTNLRGQRTGELFF. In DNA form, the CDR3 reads TGTGCCAGCACTAACCTCAGGGGGCAGAGAACCGGGGAGCTGTTTTTT.

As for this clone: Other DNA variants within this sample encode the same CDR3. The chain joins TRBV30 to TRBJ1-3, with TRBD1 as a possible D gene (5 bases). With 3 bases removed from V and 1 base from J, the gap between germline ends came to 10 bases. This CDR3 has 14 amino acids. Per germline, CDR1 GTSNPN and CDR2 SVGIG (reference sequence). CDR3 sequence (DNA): TGTGCCTGGAGACTCCAGGGTTCTGGAAACACCATATATTTT. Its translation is CAWRLQGSGNTIYF.

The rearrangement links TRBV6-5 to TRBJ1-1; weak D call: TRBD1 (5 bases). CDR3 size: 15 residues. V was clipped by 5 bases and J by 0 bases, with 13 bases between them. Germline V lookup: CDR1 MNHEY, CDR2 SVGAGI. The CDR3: CASSPGGYMNTEAFF. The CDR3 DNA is TGTGCCAGCAGTCCGGGGGGATACATGAACACTGAAGCTTTCTTT.

This chain's CDR3 is CASSHATTSGGTSSYEQYF. CDR3 DNA: TGCGCCAGCAGCCACGCCACGACTAGCGGGGGGACGAGCTCCTACGAGCAGTACTTC. The chain links TRBV4-1 to TRBJ2-7; 13 bases line up with TRBD2. The CDR3 extends over 19 amino acids. V dropped 3 bases and J dropped 0; count of bases not matched to a gene: 11. The germline V gene encodes CDR1 MGHRA and CDR2 YSYEKL.

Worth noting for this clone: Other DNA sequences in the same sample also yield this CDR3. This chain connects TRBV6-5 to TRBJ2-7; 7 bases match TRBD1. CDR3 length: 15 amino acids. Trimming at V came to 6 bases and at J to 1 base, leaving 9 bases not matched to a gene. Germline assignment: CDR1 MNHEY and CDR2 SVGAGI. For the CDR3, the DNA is TGTGCCAGCAGACCGGTTGACAGGGCTTCCTACGAGCAGTACTTC. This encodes CASRPVDRASYEQYF.

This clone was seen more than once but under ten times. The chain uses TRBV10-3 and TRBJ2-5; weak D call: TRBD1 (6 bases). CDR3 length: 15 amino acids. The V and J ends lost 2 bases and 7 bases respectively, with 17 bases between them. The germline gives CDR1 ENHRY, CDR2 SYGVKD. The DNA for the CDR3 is TGTGCCATCAGTGAGGGAAAGGGGGTAGTTGGGACCCAGTACTTC. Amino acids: CAISEGKGVVGTQYF.

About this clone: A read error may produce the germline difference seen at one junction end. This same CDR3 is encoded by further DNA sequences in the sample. CDR3 sequence: CASSGTRPYEQYF. In DNA, the CDR3 is TGTGCCAGCAGCGGGACTAGACCCTACGAGCAGTATTTC. The genes are TRBV27 and TRBJ2-7; TRBD2 matches at 8 bases. CDR3 length: 13 amino acids. Germline CDR1 and CDR2: MNHEY and SMNVEV (reference sequence).

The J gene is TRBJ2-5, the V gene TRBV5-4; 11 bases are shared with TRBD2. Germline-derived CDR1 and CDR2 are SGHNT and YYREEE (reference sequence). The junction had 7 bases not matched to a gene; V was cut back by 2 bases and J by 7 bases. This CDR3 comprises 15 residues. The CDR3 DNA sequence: TGTGCCAGCAGCTTAAGCCTAGCGGGGGGCACGACCCAGTACTTC. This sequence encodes CASSLSLAGGTTQYF. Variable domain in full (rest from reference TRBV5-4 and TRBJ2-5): ETGVTQSPTHLIKTRGQQVTLRCSSQSGHNTVSWYQQALGQGPQFIFQYYREEENGRGNFPPRFSGLQFPNYSSELNVNALELDDSALYLCASSLSLAGGTTQYFGPGTRLLVL.

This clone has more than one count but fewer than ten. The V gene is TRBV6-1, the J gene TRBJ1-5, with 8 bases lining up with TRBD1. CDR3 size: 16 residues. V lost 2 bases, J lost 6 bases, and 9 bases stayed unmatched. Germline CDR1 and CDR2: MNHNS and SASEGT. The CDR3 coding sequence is TGTGCCAGCAGTGAAACCTGGACAGGGATGGCTCAGCCCCAGCATTTT. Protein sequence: CASSETWTGMAQPQHF.

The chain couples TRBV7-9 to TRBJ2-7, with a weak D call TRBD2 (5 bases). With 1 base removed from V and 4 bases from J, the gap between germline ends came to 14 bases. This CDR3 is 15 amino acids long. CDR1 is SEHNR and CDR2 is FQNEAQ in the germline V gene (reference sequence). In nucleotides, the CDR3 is TGTGCCAGCAGCTTAGAGTTGGGCGGAGGATACGAGCAGTACTTC. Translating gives CASSLELGGGYEQYF. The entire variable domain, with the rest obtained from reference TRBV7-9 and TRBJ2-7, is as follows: DTGVSQNPRHKITKRGQNVTFRCDPISEHNRLYWYRQTLGQGPEFLTYFQNEAQLEKSRLLSDRFSAERPKGSFSTLEIQRTEQGDSAMYLCASSLELGGGYEQYFGPGTRLTVT.

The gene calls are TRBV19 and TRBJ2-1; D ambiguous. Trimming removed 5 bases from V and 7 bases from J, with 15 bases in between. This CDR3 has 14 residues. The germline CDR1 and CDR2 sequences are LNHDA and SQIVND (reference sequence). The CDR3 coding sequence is TGTGCCAGTAGTCCGAGGATCATGAGGAATGAGCAGTTCTTC. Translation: CASSPRIMRNEQFF.